These T cell receptor beta chains were read from a single sample in a study of CD8+CD57+ T cells in acquired aplastic anemia. TCRdb itself ran the reads through MiXCR, one entry per CDR3 protein. Counted here are 150,000 or so distinct CDR3 sequences, around 47% occurring once; the ten biggest clones make up 3% to 4%. The sequencing sample was made of sorted CD4+, CD8+, or CD8+CD57+ T cells (not recorded which) from PBMCs. These receptors all come from a human donor with aplastic anemia. The CDR3 runs from the conserved cysteine through the conserved F or W. Each record gives: J gene, V gene, D gene, clone size, CDR3 protein, CDR3 DNA. D genes are given only for firm matches. Expanded clones get a size class; other rows say once, few or many, or leave the size out.

TRBJ1-3 TRBV6-1 - many CASSEHGISGNTIYF TGTGCCAGCAGTGAACACGGAATCTCTGGAAACACCATATATTTT
TRBJ1-5 TRBV5-5 - many CASSLGVGGHNQPQHF TGTGCCAGCAGCTTGGGTGTGGGGGGGCACAATCAGCCCCAGCATTTT
TRBJ2-7 TRBV5-8 TRBD2 once CASSRSGLGQREQYF TGTGCCAGCAGCCGGAGCGGACTAGGCCAGCGCGAGCAGTACTTC
TRBJ2-1 TRBV9 TRBD2 many CASSVASGGARLSDEQFF TGTGCCAGCAGCGTAGCTAGCGGGGGGGCCCGGCTGAGCGATGAGCAGTTCTTC
TRBJ2-3 TRBV4-3 TRBD2 few CASSQAGRADTQYF TGCGCCAGCAGCCAAGCCGGGAGGGCAGATACGCAGTATTTT
TRBJ2-5 TRBV10-1 TRBD2 - CASSEPGLAGETQYF TGCGCCAGCAGTGAGCCTGGACTAGCCGGAGAGACCCAGTACTTC
TRBJ1-5 TRBV19 - many CASSEGGQPQHF TGTGCCAGTAGTGAGGGGGGTCAGCCCCAGCATTTT
TRBJ1-2 TRBV12-3/TRBV12-4 - - CASSLRTGDRGYTF TGTGCCAGCAGTTTGCGTACGGGGGACCGGGGCTACACCTTC
TRBJ1-1 TRBV7-9 - - CASSSRSGNTEAFF TGTGCCAGCAGCTCCCGGTCAGGGAACACTGAAGCTTTCTTT
TRBJ2-2 TRBV5-5 - many CASSLGWDIGTGELFF TGTGCCAGCAGCTTGGGATGGGACATTGGGACCGGGGAGCTGTTTTTT
TRBJ2-2 TRBV11-2 TRBD1 many CASSLGQGYGELFF TGTGCCAGCAGCTTAGGACAGGGGTACGGGGAGCTGTTTTTT
TRBJ2-5 TRBV6-1 TRBD1 - CASSERPGTGSGTQYF TGTGCCAGCAGTGAACGTCCGGGGACAGGGTCCGGGACCCAGTACTTC
TRBJ2-1 TRBV19 TRBD1 many CASSSDRGHPNEQFF TGTGCCAGTAGCTCCGACAGGGGGCATCCAAATGAGCAGTTCTTC
TRBJ2-3 TRBV14 TRBD2 - CASSLGLAGLRTDTQYF TGTGCCAGCAGCCTGGGACTAGCGGGCCTTCGCACAGATACGCAGTATTTT
TRBJ2-1 TRBV10-3 TRBD1 - CAISGTGTNEQFF TGTGCCATCAGTGGGACAGGGACCAATGAGCAGTTCTTC
TRBJ2-7 TRBV19 - - CASSIGRQELDEQYF TGTGCCAGTAGTATCGGAAGACAGGAGCTAGACGAGCAGTACTTC
TRBJ2-3 TRBV2 - - CASSEGWESDTRYF TGTGCCAGCAGTGAAGGTTGGGAATCAGATACGCGCTATTTT
TRBJ2-7 TRBV6-1 - many CASSQTDFYEQYF TGTGCCAGCAGCCAGACAGATTTCTACGAGCAGTACTTC
TRBJ1-5 TRBV7-2 - - CASSLSGTRGSNQPQHF TGTGCCAGCAGCTTAAGCGGGACAAGGGGTAGCAATCAGCCCCAGCATTTT
TRBJ1-1 TRBV10-3 TRBD1 - CAISTGTGATEAFF TGTGCCATCAGCACTGGGACAGGGGCAACTGAAGCTTTCTTT
TRBJ2-3 TRBV29-1 TRBD2 - CSVEPSGGDTQYF TGCAGCGTTGAGCCTAGCGGGGGTGATACGCAGTATTTT
TRBJ1-1 TRBV9 - many CASSLRELGGEAFF TGTGCCAGCAGCCTCCGTGAGTTGGGGGGTGAAGCTTTCTTT
TRBJ2-5 TRBV14 - - CASSAGQETQYF TGTGCCAGCAGCGCGGGACAAGAGACCCAGTACTTC
TRBJ2-2 TRBV7-8 - - CAWSPNTGELFF TGTGCCTGGAGCCCTAACACCGGGGAGCTGTTTTTT